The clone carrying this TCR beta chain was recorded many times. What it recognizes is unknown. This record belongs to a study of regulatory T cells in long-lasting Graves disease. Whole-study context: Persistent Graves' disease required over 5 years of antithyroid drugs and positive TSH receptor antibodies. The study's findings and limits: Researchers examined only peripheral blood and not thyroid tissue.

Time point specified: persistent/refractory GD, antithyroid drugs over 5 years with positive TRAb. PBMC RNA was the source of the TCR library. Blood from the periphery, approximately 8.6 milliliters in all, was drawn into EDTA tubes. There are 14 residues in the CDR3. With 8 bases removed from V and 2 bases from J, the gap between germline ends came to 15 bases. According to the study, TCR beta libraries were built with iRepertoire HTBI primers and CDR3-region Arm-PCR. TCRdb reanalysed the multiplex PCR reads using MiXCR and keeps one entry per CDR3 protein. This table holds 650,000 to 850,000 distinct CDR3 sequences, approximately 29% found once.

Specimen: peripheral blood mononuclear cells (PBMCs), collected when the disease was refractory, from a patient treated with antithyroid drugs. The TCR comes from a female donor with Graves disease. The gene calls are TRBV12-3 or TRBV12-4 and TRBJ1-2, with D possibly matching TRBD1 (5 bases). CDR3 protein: CASVRDAFNYGYTF. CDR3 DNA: TGTGCCAGCGTCCGGGACGCCTTCAACTATGGCTACACCTTC.